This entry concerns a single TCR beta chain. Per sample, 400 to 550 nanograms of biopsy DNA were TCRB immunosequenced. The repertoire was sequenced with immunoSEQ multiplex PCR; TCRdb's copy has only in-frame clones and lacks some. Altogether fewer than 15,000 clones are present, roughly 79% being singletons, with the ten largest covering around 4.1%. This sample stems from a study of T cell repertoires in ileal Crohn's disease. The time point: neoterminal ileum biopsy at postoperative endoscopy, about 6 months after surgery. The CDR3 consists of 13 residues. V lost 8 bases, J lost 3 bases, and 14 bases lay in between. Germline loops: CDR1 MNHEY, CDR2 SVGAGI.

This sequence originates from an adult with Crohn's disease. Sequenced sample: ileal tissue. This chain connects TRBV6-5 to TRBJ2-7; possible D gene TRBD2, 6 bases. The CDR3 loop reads CASLPGGGYEQYF. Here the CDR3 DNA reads TGTGCCAGCCTCCCCGGGGGTGGCTACGAGCAGTACTTC.